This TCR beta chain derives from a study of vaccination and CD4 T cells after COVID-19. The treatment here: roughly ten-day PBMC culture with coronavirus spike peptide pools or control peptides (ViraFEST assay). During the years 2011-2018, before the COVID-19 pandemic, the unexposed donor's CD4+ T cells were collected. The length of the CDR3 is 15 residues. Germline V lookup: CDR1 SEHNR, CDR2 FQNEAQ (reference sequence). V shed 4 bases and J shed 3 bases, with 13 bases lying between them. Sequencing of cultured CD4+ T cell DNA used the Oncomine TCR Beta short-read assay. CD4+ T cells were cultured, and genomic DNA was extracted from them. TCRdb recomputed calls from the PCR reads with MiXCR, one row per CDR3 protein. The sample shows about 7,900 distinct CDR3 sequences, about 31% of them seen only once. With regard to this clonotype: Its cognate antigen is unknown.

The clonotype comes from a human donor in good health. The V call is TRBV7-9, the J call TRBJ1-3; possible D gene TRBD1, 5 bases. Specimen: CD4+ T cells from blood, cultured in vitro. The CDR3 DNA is TGTGCCAGCAGCTACCAGCAGGGCGGTGGAAACACCATATATTTT. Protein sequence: CASSYQQGGGNTIYF.